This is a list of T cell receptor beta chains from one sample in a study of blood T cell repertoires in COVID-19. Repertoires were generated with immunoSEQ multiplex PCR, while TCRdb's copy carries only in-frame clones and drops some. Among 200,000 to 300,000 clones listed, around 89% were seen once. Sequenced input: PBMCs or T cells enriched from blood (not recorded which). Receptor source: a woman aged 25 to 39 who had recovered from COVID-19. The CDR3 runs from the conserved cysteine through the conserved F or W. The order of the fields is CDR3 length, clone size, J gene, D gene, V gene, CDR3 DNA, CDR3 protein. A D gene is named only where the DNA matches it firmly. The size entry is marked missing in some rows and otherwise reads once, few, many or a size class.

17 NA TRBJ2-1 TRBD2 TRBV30 TGTGCCTGGACCCCTCTCGAGGGACTAGCGAGGGGTGGTGAGCAGTTCTTC CAWTPLEGLARGGEQFF
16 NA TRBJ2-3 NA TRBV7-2 TGTGCCAGCAGCGACGGAGGGCACGGACCGACAGATACGCAGTATTTT CASSDGGHGPTDTQYF
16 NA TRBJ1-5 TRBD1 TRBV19 TGTGCCAGTAGTTCTGGGACAGGGGCTAGGAATCAGCCCCAGCATTTT CASSSGTGARNQPQHF
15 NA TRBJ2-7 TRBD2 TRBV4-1 TGCGCCAGCAGCCAAGTGCTAGCGGCCTCCTACGAGCAGTACTTC CASSQVLAASYEQYF
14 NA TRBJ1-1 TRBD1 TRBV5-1 TGCGCCAGCAGCCTGACAGGGGATGTGGGAAAAGCTTTCTTT CASSLTGDVGKAFF
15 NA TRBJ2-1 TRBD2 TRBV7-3 TGTGCCAGCAGCTTAGGTACTAGCGGGAGAAATGAGCAGTTCTTC CASSLGTSGRNEQFF
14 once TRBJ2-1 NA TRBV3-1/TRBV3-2 TGTGCCAGCAGCCCCGCCGGAGGCTACAATGAGCAGTTCTTC CASSPAGGYNEQFF
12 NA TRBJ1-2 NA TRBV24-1 TGTGCCACCAGTGCGTCAGGGGATGGCTACACCTTC CATSASGDGYTF
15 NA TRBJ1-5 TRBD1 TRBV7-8 TGTGCCAGCAGCTTAGAAAGACAGGGGGCACAGCCCCAGCATTTT CASSLERQGAQPQHF
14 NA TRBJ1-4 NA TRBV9 TGTGCCAGCAGCGTAGGGTCCAGAAATGAAAAACTGTTTTTT CASSVGSRNEKLFF
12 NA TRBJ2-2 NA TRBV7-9 TGTGCCAGAGGTCGGGAAGCCGGGGAGCTGTTTTTT CARGREAGELFF
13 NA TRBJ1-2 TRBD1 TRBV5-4 TGTGCCAGCTCCCCGGACAGGGCCTATGGCTACACCTTC CASSPDRAYGYTF
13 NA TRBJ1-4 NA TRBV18 TGTGCCAGCTCACAGGGAGTTGGGGAAAAACTGTTTTTT CASSQGVGEKLFF